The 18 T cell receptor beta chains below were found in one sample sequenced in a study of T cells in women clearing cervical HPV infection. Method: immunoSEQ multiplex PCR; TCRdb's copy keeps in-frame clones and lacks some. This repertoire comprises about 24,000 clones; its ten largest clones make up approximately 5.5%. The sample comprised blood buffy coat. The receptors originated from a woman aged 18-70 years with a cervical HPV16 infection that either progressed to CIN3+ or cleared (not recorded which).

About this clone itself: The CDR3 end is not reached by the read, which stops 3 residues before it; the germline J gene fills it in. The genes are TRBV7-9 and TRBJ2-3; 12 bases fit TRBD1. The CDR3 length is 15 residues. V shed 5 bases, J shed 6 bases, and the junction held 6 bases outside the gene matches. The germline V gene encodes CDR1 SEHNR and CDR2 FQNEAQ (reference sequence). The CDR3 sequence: CASSVRDRGRDTQYF. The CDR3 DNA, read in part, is TGTGCCAGCAGCGTCCGGGACAGGGGGCGGGATACG.

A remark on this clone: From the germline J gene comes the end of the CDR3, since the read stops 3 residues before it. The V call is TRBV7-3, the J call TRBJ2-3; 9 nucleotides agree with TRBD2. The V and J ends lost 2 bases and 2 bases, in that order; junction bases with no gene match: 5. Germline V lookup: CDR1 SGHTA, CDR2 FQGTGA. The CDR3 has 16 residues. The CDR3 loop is CASSLDSSGDTDTQYF. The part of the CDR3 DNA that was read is TGTGCCAGCAGCTTAGATTCTAGCGGGGACACAGATACG.

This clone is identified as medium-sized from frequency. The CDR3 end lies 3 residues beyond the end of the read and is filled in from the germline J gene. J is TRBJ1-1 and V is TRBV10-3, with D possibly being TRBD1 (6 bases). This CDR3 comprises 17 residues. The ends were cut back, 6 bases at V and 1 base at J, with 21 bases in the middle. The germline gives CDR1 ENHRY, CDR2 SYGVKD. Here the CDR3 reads CAIRGTGSIRKNTEAFF. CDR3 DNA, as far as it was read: TGTGCCATCAGGGGAACAGGGAGTATCCGCAAGAACACTGAA.

The sequenced CDR3 bases are TGTGCCACCCGATTAGCGGGAGGAACCCCATCTGGGGCCAACGTC. As protein: CATRLAGGTPSGANV. The full CDR3 protein reads CATRLAGGTPSGANVLTF. This chain joins TRBV19 and TRBJ2-6, with 10 positions matching TRBD2. The read halts 3 residues ahead of the CDR3 end, with the missing end drawn from the germline J gene. Per germline, CDR1 LNHDA and CDR2 SQIVND (reference sequence). Germline trimming cut 10 bases from V and 1 base from J; bases unmatched to any gene: 13. This CDR3 region has 18 residues.

The CDR3: CASSFLMTSYNDYTF. CDR3 bases read: TGTGCCAGCAGCTTCCTTATGACTTCCTACAATGAC. The J gene is TRBJ1-2, the V gene TRBV7-9; D remains unclear. The CDR3 extends 3 residues past the end of the read, so its final part is completed from the germline J gene. Germline CDR1 and CDR2: SEHNR and FQNEAQ (reference sequence). CDR3 size: 15 residues.

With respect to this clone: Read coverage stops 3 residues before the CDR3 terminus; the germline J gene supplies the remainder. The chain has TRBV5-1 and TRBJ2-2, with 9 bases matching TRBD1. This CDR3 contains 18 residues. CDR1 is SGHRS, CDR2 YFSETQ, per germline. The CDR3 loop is CASSIGTGTASTNEKLFF. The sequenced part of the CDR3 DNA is TGCGCCAGCAGCATAGGGACAGGGACGGCTTCGACTAATGAAAAG. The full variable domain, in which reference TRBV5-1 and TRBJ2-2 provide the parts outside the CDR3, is KAGVTQTPRYLIKTRGQQVTLSCSPISGHRSVSWYQQTPGQGLQFLFEYFSETQRNKGNFPGRFSGRQFSNSRSEMNVSTLELGDSALYLCASSIGTGTASTNEKLFFGEGSRLTVL.

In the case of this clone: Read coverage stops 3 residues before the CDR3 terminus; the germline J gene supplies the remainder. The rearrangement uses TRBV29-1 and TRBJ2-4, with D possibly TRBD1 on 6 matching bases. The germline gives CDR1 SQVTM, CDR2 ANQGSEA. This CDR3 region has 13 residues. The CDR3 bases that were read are TGCAGCGTTGATCGAGGGACAAGCTATGGT. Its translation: CSVDRGTSYG. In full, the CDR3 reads CSVDRGTSYGQYF.

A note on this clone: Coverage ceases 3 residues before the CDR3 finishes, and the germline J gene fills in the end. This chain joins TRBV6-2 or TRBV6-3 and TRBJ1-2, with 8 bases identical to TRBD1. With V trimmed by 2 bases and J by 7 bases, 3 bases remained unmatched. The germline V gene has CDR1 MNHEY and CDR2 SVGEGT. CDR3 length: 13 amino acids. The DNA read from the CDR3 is TGTGCCAGCAGTTACGGGACAGGAATTGGC. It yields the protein CASSYGTGIG. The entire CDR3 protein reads CASSYGTGIGYTF.

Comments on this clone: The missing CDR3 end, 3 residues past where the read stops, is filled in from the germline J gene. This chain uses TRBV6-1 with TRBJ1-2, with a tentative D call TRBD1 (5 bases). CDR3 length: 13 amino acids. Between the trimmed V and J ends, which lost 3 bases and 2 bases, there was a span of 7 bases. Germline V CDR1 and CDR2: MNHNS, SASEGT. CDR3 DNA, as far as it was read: TGTGCCAGCAGTGAGAACAGGAACTATGGC. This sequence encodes CASSENRNYG. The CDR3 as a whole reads CASSENRNYGYTF.

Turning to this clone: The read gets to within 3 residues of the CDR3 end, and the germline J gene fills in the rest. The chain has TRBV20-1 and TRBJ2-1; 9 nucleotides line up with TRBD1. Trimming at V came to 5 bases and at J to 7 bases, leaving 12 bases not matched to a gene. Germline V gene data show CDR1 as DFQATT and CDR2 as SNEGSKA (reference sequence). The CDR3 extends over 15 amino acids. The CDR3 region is CSAGMIRDRANEQFF. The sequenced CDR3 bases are TGCAGTGCTGGGATGATCCGGGACAGGGCAAATGAG.

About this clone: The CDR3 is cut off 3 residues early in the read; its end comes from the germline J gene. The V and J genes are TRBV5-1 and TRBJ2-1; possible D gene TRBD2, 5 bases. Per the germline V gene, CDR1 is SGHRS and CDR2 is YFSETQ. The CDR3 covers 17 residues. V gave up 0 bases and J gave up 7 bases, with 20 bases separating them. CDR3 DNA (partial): TGCGCCAGCAGCTTGGACGACTACCCGAGGGCAAGGAATGAG. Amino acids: CASSLDDYPRARNE. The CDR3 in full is CASSLDDYPRARNEQFF.

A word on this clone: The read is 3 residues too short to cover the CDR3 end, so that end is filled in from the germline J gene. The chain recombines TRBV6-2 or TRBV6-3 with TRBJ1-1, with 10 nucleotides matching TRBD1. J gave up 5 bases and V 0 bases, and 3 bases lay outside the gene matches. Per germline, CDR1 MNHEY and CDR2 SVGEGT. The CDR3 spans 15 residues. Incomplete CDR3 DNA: TGTGCCAGCAGTTACTCGGGGACAGGGGCGACTGAA. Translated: CASSYSGTGATE. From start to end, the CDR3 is CASSYSGTGATEAFF.

The sequenced part of the CDR3 DNA is TGCAGCGTGGGCGGGGGC. Translation: CSVGGG. From start to end, the CDR3 is CSVGGGYTF. The chain employs TRBV29-1 and TRBJ1-2; no clear D gene. The missing CDR3 end, 3 residues past where the read stops, is filled in from the germline J gene. Germline CDR1 SQVTM, CDR2 ANQGSEA. This CDR3 has 9 residues.

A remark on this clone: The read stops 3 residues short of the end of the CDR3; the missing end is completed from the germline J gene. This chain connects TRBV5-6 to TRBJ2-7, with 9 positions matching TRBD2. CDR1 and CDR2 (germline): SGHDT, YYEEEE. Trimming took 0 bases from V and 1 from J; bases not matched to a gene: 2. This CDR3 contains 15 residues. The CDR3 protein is CASSLVAGDSYEQYF. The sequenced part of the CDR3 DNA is TGTGCCAGCAGCTTGGTAGCGGGGGATTCCTACGAG.

The CDR3 is CASSLRTHLSYTF. Incomplete CDR3 DNA: TGTGCCAGCAGTTTAAGGACACACCTAAGC. V usage is TRBV12-3 or TRBV12-4 and J usage is TRBJ1-2; weak D call: TRBD1 (5 bases). The CDR3 goes on 3 residues after the read ends, and that part is filled in from the germline J gene. The CDR3 is made up of 13 amino acids.

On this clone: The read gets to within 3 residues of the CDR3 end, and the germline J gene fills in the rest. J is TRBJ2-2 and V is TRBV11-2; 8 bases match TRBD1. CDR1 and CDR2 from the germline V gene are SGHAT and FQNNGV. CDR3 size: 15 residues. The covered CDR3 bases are TGTGCCAGCAGCTCACCAAGGACAGGGAGAGAAAAG. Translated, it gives CASSSPRTGREK. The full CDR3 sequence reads CASSSPRTGREKLFF.

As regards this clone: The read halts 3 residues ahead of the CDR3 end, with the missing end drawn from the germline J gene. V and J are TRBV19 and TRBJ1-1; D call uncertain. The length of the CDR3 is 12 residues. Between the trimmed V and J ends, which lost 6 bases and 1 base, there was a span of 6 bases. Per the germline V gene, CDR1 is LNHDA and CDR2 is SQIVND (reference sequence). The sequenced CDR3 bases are TGTGCCAGTAGCATGCGGAACACTGAA. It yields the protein CASSMRNTE. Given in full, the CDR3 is CASSMRNTEAFF.

The CDR3 sequence: CASSFSGETQYF. The sequenced CDR3 bases are TGTGCCAGCAGCTTCTCAGGGGAGACG. V and J are TRBV13 and TRBJ2-3; possibly TRBD1 for D (6 bases). The sequenced fragment ends 3 residues before the CDR3 boundary, so the rest is inferred from the germline J gene. Germline V CDR1 and CDR2: PRHDT, FYEKMQ (reference sequence). The CDR3 runs to 12 residues.